A single sample is the source of the 5 T cell receptor beta chains below, sequenced in a study of shared clonotypes between healthy human individuals. Here immunoSEQ multiplex PCR was the method, and the copy in TCRdb shows in-frame clones only, minus some. The sample holds about 1 million clones, about 80% seen once. Sample: memory CD4+ T cells sorted from blood. The subset is: CD45RA-negative fraction. Receptor source: a man in his late teens or twenties in good health.

This clone came up once. The chain employs TRBV9 and TRBJ1-3; no definite D call. The CDR3 sequence is 13 residues long. The ends were cut back, 7 bases at V and 0 bases at J, with 8 bases in the middle. CDR1 and CDR2 (germline): SGDLS, YYNGEE. Here the CDR3 reads CASSLGSGNTIYF. CDR3 in DNA: TGTGCCAGCTCCCTGGGCTCTGGAAACACCATATATTTT.

The chain couples TRBV4-1 to TRBJ2-5; D perhaps matches TRBD2 (6 bases). Germline V gene sequence: CDR1 MGHRA, CDR2 YSYEKL. The germline V and J ends were trimmed by 4 bases and 3 bases, with 15 bases remaining between them. The CDR3 length is 15 residues. The CDR3 nucleotides read TGCGCCAGCAGCCGATCCGGGACTCAGGAAGAGACCCAGTACTTC. Its translation is CASSRSGTQEETQYF.

DNA of the CDR3: TGTGCCAGCAGTGAACCCCCCGCGGACGAGCAGTACTTC. It translates to CASSEPPADEQYF. The V gene is TRBV25-1, the J gene TRBJ2-7; the D is unclear. The CDR3 is 13 amino acids. Trimming took 2 bases from V and 5 from J, leaving 10 bases between them. CDR1 is MGHDK and CDR2 is SYGVNS in the germline V gene.

The chain uses TRBV4-3 and TRBJ2-1, with no clear D. Germline V gives CDR1 LGHNA, CDR2 YSLEER. V was trimmed by 0 bases and J by 0 bases, leaving 6 bases between them. This CDR3 region has 15 residues. The CDR3 sequence is CASSQDWTSYNEQFF. The CDR3 nucleotides read TGCGCCAGCAGCCAAGACTGGACCTCCTACAATGAGCAGTTCTTC.

This clone has only a few counts. V is TRBV18 and J is TRBJ2-3; D is unresolved. The germline CDR1 and CDR2 sequences are KGHSH and LQKENI. The germline V and J ends were trimmed by 0 bases and 1 base, with 11 bases remaining between them. This CDR3 region has 16 residues. The CDR3 DNA sequence: TGTGCCAGCTCACCACCGGGTCTATCCGGCACAGATACGCAGTATTTT. This translates into CASSPPGLSGTDTQYF.